Each of the 24 T cell receptor beta chains below was sequenced from the same sample in a study of lymphopenia after photon versus proton radiotherapy. Measured with immunoSEQ multiplex PCR; TCRdb has only the in-frame clones, and not every one. The sample lists about 58,000 clones; approximately 88% were seen once. This specimen consisted of peripheral blood, obtained from a patient treated with proton-based radiotherapy. All receptors come from a man aged 60 to 69 with pancreatic cancer.

This chain uses TRBV6-5 with TRBJ1-1; D perhaps matches TRBD1 (5 bases). Germline V CDR1 and CDR2: MNHEY, SVGAGI. The CDR3 consists of 14 residues. V was cut by 8 bases and J by 1 base, with 14 bases left in between. CDR3 loop: CASREGPTNTEAFF. DNA for the CDR3: TGTGCCAGCCGAGAGGGACCGACGAACACTGAAGCTTTCTTT.

The chain carries TRBV27 and TRBJ1-5; tentatively, D is TRBD1 (5 bases). The CDR3 length is 14 residues. Germline V gives CDR1 MNHEY, CDR2 SMNVEV (reference sequence). Trimming removed 3 bases from V and 7 bases from J, with 13 bases in between. CDR3 nucleotides: TGTGCCAGCAGTTTGTCAGGGCGAGGGCAGCCCCAGCATTTT. It encodes CASSLSGRGQPQHF.

This sequence joins TRBV30 and TRBJ1-1; TRBD1 is a possible D gene (5 bases). Deletions cut 4 bases from V and 0 bases from J, with 33 bases between. The CDR3 extends over 21 amino acids. Per germline, CDR1 GTSNPN and CDR2 SVGIG (reference sequence). The CDR3 DNA sequence: TGTGCCTGGATACCATACCGCGGGGGTCTAGACCGGAAGTGGATGAACACTGAAGCTTTCTTT. Protein product: CAWIPYRGGLDRKWMNTEAFF.

The gene calls are TRBV30 and TRBJ2-3; D perhaps matches TRBD2 (6 bases). V lost 0 bases and J 5 bases, leaving 15 bases between the germline ends. CDR3 size: 15 residues. CDR1 is GTSNPN, CDR2 SVGIG, per germline (reference sequence). The CDR3, as DNA: TGTGCCTGGAGTGTTGGAGCGCCGGGAGTAGATACGCAGTATTTT. Residues: CAWSVGAPGVDTQYF.

This chain joins TRBV7-6 and TRBJ2-5; 8 bases are shared with TRBD2. V trimming: 5 bases; J trimming: 0 bases; junction bases outside the gene matches: 5. Germline-derived CDR1 and CDR2 are SGHVS and FNYEAQ. This CDR3 has 15 residues. For the CDR3, the DNA is TGTGCCAGCAGCCTGATGACTAGCGACCAAGAGACCCAGTACTTC. As protein: CASSLMTSDQETQYF.

This clone was found once. The CDR3 protein is CASSPQGTATDTQYF. As DNA, the CDR3 is TGTGCCAGCAGCCCTCAGGGGACTGCCACAGATACGCAGTATTTT. This rearrangement joins TRBV9 to TRBJ2-3; D may be TRBD1 or TRBD2 (6 bases each). The germline gives CDR1 SGDLS, CDR2 YYNGEE. The V end lost 4 bases, the J end lost 2 bases, and 14 bases lay between the germline ends. This CDR3 contains 15 residues.

There are a few counts of this clone. J is TRBJ1-3 and V is TRBV28, with D tentatively TRBD1 (5 bases). The germline V gene has CDR1 MDHEN and CDR2 SYDVKM. V lost 6 bases and J 7 bases, leaving 25 bases between the germline ends. CDR3 length: 17 residues. The chain's CDR3 is CASSPYSGTMEWNTIYF. The CDR3 DNA follows: TGTGCCAGCAGCCCCTACTCCGGGACCATGGAGTGGAACACCATATATTTT.

This clone was found a few times. The chain joins TRBV27 to TRBJ1-5, with D unresolved. The CDR3 is 15 residues long. V lost 2 bases and J lost 6, with 14 bases in between. Germline loops: CDR1 MNHEY, CDR2 SMNVEV (reference sequence). This CDR3 reads CASSLTRPAGQPQHF. For the CDR3, the DNA is TGTGCCAGCAGTTTAACCAGGCCCGCGGGTCAGCCCCAGCATTTT.

Turning to this clone: The junction does not match germline at one end; this may be a read error. Distinct nucleotide sequences in the sample also encode this CDR3. The V and J genes are TRBV28 and TRBJ1-5; D gene uncertain. Germline CDR1 reads MDHEN; CDR2 reads SYDVKM. The CDR3 consists of 14 residues. Here the CDR3 reads CASSRIDSNQPQHF. The CDR3 region has the DNA TGCGCCAGCAGTCGGATCGATAGCAATCAGCCCCAGCATTTT.

The chain joins TRBV30 to TRBJ2-5, with 12 positions matching TRBD2. Germline V gene data show CDR1 as GTSNPN and CDR2 as SVGIG (reference sequence). The V and J ends lost 4 bases and 6 bases, in that order; junction bases with no gene match: 6. This CDR3 spans 14 amino acids. The CDR3 DNA reads TGTGCCTGGACCTTGACTAGCGGGAGACAGACCCAGTACTTC. It is translated as CAWTLTSGRQTQYF. Drawing the rest from reference TRBV30 and TRBJ2-5, the complete variable domain is SQTIHQWPATLVQPVGSPLSLECTVEGTSNPNLYWYRQAAGRGLQLLFYSVGIGQISSEVPQNLSASRPQDRQFILSSKKLLLSDSGFYLCAWTLTSGRQTQYFGPGTRLLVL.

The V and J genes are TRBV11-2 and TRBJ2-3; D is uncertain. The CDR3 is 13 residues long. The V and J ends lost 5 bases and 4 bases respectively, with 10 bases between them. Germline lookup yields CDR1 SGHAT and CDR2 FQNNGV. CDR3 DNA: TGTGCCAGCAGCCCAAGTAGGCCAGATACGCAGTATTTT. Protein: CASSPSRPDTQYF.

The CDR3, as DNA: TGTGCCAGCTCACCGGCTGTTTTGGAGAATGAAAAACTGTTTTTT. It yields the protein CASSPAVLENEKLFF. V usage is TRBV18 and J usage is TRBJ1-4; unclear D gene. The CDR3 is 15 amino acids. Germline assignment: CDR1 KGHSH and CDR2 LQKENI. The V gene lost 3 bases and the J gene lost 5 bases, with 13 bases spanning the gap.

This chain links TRBV30 with TRBJ2-1; D is undetermined. V lost 0 bases to trimming and J lost 10 bases, with 7 bases between them. In germline, CDR1 is GTSNPN, CDR2 SVGIG (reference sequence). The CDR3 length is 11 residues. CDR3 protein: CAWSVGREQFF. The CDR3 bases are TGTGCCTGGAGTGTAGGTCGGGAGCAGTTCTTC.

The V call is TRBV5-5, the J call TRBJ1-2; possibly TRBD1 for D (6 bases). Trimming removed 4 bases from V and 9 bases from J, with 16 bases in between. CDR1 SGHKS and CDR2 YYEKEE come from the germline V gene (reference sequence). The CDR3 totals 13 residues. Here the CDR3 reads CASSLPTGSRYTF. CDR3 coding DNA: TGTGCCAGCAGCCTGCCGACAGGATCACGCTACACCTTC.

J is TRBJ2-2 and V is TRBV7-6; D possibly uses TRBD1 or TRBD2 (5 bases each). The CDR3 covers 14 residues. V was cut by 3 bases and J by 3 bases, with 8 bases left in between. Germline assignment: CDR1 SGHVS and CDR2 FNYEAQ. Here the CDR3 DNA reads TGTGCCAGCAGCTTGTTGGGGGACACCGGGGAGCTGTTTTTT. Translated, it gives CASSLLGDTGELFF.

The genes are TRBV7-6 and TRBJ2-5; tentatively, D is TRBD1 or TRBD2 (6 bases each). From germline, CDR1 is SGHVS and CDR2 FNYEAQ. The CDR3 is 16 residues long. V was clipped by 3 bases and J by 1 base, with 15 bases between them. The CDR3 DNA reads TGTGCCAGCAGCTTTCCTAAGGGGGGATCCCAAGAGACCCAGTACTTC. Protein sequence: CASSFPKGGSQETQYF.

This rearrangement joins TRBV30 to TRBJ2-7, with D unresolved. V was cut by 0 bases and J by 1 base, with 4 bases left in between. Germline assignment: CDR1 GTSNPN and CDR2 SVGIG (reference sequence). The CDR3 is made up of 12 amino acids. Written as DNA, the CDR3 is TGTGCCTGGAGTGTATTTTCCTACGAGCAGTACTTC. It yields the protein CAWSVFSYEQYF.

V usage is TRBV7-9 and J usage is TRBJ1-2; possibly TRBD1 for D (5 bases). CDR3 length equals 14 residues. V was cut by 1 base and J by 4 bases, with 10 bases left in between. Germline loops: CDR1 SEHNR, CDR2 FQNEAQ (reference sequence). CDR3 DNA: TGTGCCAGCAGCTTAGTTGGGGGTAGCTATGGCTACACCTTC. Encoded protein: CASSLVGGSYGYTF.

The V and J genes are TRBV2 and TRBJ2-2, with D perhaps TRBD1 or TRBD2 (5 bases each). Germline-derived CDR1 and CDR2 are SNHLY and FYNNEI. Trimming took 5 bases from V and 5 from J, leaving 24 bases between them. This CDR3 has 18 amino acids. The CDR3: CASSLKRSPGTATGELFF. For the CDR3, the DNA is TGTGCCAGCAGTCTCAAGAGGAGTCCCGGGACCGCGACCGGGGAGCTGTTTTTT.

This chain connects TRBV28 to TRBJ1-2, with TRBD1 matching 7 bases. CDR3 length: 15 amino acids. Per the germline V gene, CDR1 is MDHEN and CDR2 is SYDVKM. Trimming cost V 6 bases and J 1 base; bases outside gene matches: 8. The CDR3 region is CASRSHRGDNYGYTF. CDR3 in DNA: TGTGCCAGCAGAAGTCACAGGGGAGATAACTATGGCTACACCTTC.

The V gene is TRBV5-1, the J gene TRBJ2-5; 13 bases are a match to TRBD2. The germline CDR1 and CDR2 sequences are SGHRS and YFSETQ. V trimming: 4 bases; J trimming: 2 bases; junction bases outside the gene matches: 8. This CDR3 has 17 amino acids. The CDR3 spells CASSLGLAGEGQETQYF. Here the CDR3 DNA reads TGCGCCAGCAGCCTCGGACTAGCGGGAGAGGGGCAAGAGACCCAGTACTTC.

The chain has TRBV5-1 and TRBJ2-4; D may match TRBD1 or TRBD2 (6 bases each). The CDR3 length is 13 residues. Per the germline V gene, CDR1 is SGHRS and CDR2 is YFSETQ. Trimming shortened V by 7 bases and J by 9 bases, and 17 bases separated the two germline ends. This CDR3 is CASRTGLEGIQYF. The CDR3 DNA reads as TGCGCCAGCCGTACAGGGCTGGAGGGCATTCAGTACTTC.

J is TRBJ2-1 and V is TRBV30; D perhaps matches TRBD2 (6 bases). With 2 bases removed from V and 2 bases from J, the gap between germline ends came to 10 bases. The CDR3 length is 14 residues. The germline V gene encodes CDR1 GTSNPN and CDR2 SVGIG (reference sequence). The CDR3 spells CAWSLGTAYNEQFF. The CDR3, as DNA: TGTGCCTGGAGTCTCGGGACTGCCTACAATGAGCAGTTCTTC. The full variable domain, rest sourced from reference TRBV30 and TRBJ2-1, is SQTIHQWPATLVQPVGSPLSLECTVEGTSNPNLYWYRQAAGRGLQLLFYSVGIGQISSEVPQNLSASRPQDRQFILSSKKLLLSDSGFYLCAWSLGTAYNEQFFGPGTRLTVL.

In this sample, this clone turned up a few times. The genes are TRBV11-2 and TRBJ2-1; 7 bases align to TRBD2. V trimming: 2 bases; J trimming: 7 bases; junction bases outside the gene matches: 8. The CDR3 contains 15 residues. Germline V gene lookup returns CDR1 SGHAT and CDR2 FQNNGV. The CDR3 DNA reads as TGTGCCAGCAGCTTACCTAGCGGACGAACTAATGAGCAGTTCTTC. Amino acid sequence: CASSLPSGRTNEQFF.